These T cell receptor beta chains were read from a single sample in a study of blood T cell repertoires in COVID-19. TCRdb keeps only in-frame clones here, not all; method: immunoSEQ multiplex PCR. Altogether approximately 350,000 clones are present, roughly nine tenths being singletons, with the ten largest covering about 2.7%. The sequenced sample consisted of PBMCs or T cells enriched from blood (not recorded which). Receptor source: a young woman who had recovered from COVID-19. Each CDR3 is given with its conserved first and last residue.

j_call: TRBJ1-2
cdr3_length: 15
v_call: TRBV9
cdr3_aa: CASSVVGTGVDGYTF

j_call: TRBJ1-6
cdr3_length: 12
v_call: TRBV12-3/TRBV12-4
cdr3_aa: CASSGMPGPLHF

j_call: TRBJ1-1
cdr3_length: 13
v_call: TRBV21-1
cdr3_aa: CARSRGGKTEAFF

j_call: TRBJ1-1
cdr3_length: 13
v_call: TRBV11-2
cdr3_aa: CASKATGGTEAFF

j_call: TRBJ1-2
cdr3_length: 16
v_call: TRBV5-1
cdr3_aa: CASSLSSQGWAYGYTF

j_call: TRBJ2-3
cdr3_length: 14
v_call: TRBV7-2
cdr3_aa: CASSSRTGSDTQYF

j_call: TRBJ2-3
cdr3_length: 14
v_call: TRBV6-5
cdr3_aa: CASTPGLAADTQYF

j_call: TRBJ1-4
cdr3_length: 13
v_call: TRBV19
cdr3_aa: CASSIGSTEKLFF

j_call: TRBJ2-2
cdr3_length: 18
v_call: TRBV7-9
cdr3_aa: CASSLGTSGSYNTGELFF

j_call: TRBJ1-2
cdr3_length: 12
v_call: TRBV5-3
cdr3_aa: CARSLEGQGYTF

j_call: TRBJ2-5
cdr3_length: 14
v_call: TRBV5-1
cdr3_aa: CASSPEGREETQYF